This is a list of T cell receptor beta chains from one sample in a study of blood T cell repertoires in COVID-19. Data came from immunoSEQ multiplex PCR; TCRdb stores just in-frame clones and leaves some out. Of over 300,000 clones in the sample, around 87% were seen once. Sequencing used PBMCs or T cells enriched from blood (not recorded which). These receptor sequences come from a woman between 25 and 40 years old with acute COVID-19. The CDR3 runs from the conserved cysteine through the conserved F or W. Each record gives: J gene, clone size, V gene, D gene, CDR3 protein, CDR3 DNA. The D gene is left open where the match is weak. Clone size is given for some rows only: seen once, a few or many times, or a class if the clone is expanded.

TRBJ1-1	.	TRBV29-1	.	CSVSMRQTLNTEAFF	TGCAGCGTCTCGATGAGACAGACGCTGAACACTGAAGCTTTCTTT
TRBJ2-7	.	TRBV5-6	.	CASSTAPIPSYEQYF	TGTGCCAGCAGTACCGCGCCGATCCCCTCCTACGAGCAGTACTTC
TRBJ1-3	.	TRBV5-4	TRBD1	CASSSRGSGNTIYF	TGTGCCAGCAGCAGCAGGGGGTCCGGAAACACCATATATTTT
TRBJ2-7	.	TRBV27	TRBD2	CASSLLASGGLGEQYF	TGTGCCAGCAGTTTATTGGCTAGCGGGGGCCTCGGGGAGCAGTACTTC
TRBJ1-1	.	TRBV11-2	TRBD1	CASSPNDRGRTEAFF	TGTGCCAGCAGCCCCAACGACAGGGGGAGAACTGAAGCTTTCTTT
TRBJ1-2	.	TRBV5-1	.	CASSYAAEYGYTF	TGCGCCAGCAGCTATGCGGCCGAGTATGGCTACACCTTC
TRBJ1-1	.	TRBV7-6	.	CASRGFGAEAFF	TGTGCCAGCAGGGGTTTCGGGGCTGAAGCTTTCTTT
TRBJ2-1	.	TRBV5-6	.	CASSLYRVRVPPEQFF	TGTGCCAGCAGCCTCTACAGGGTGAGGGTTCCCCCTGAGCAGTTCTTC
TRBJ2-1	.	TRBV7-6	.	CASSLGGPYNEQFF	TGTGCCAGCAGCTTAGGGGGGCCCTACAATGAGCAGTTCTTC
TRBJ2-7	.	TRBV2	TRBD1	CASSATGGIIDEQYF	TGTGCCAGCAGTGCCACAGGGGGGATAATAGACGAGCAGTACTTC
TRBJ1-6	.	TRBV7-2	.	CASTPGGGRFYNSPLHF	TGTGCCAGCACCCCCGGGGGGGGCCGATTTTATAATTCACCCCTCCACTTT
TRBJ2-1	.	TRBV19	TRBD1	CASRPISGTGSFNEQFF	TGTGCCAGTAGGCCCATCTCCGGGACAGGGTCGTTTAATGAGCAGTTCTTC
TRBJ2-7	.	TRBV20-1	.	CSASYGSSYEQYF	TGCAGTGCTAGTTACGGGAGCTCCTACGAGCAGTACTTC
TRBJ2-2	.	TRBV5-1	.	CASSLSVGAINTGELFF	TGCGCCAGCAGCTTGTCTGTGGGCGCGATAAACACCGGGGAGCTGTTTTTT
TRBJ1-2	.	TRBV5-5	.	CASSSPGGYGYTF	TGTGCCAGCAGCTCCCCGGGAGGGTATGGCTACACCTTC
TRBJ2-3	.	TRBV6-2/TRBV6-3	.	CASSRTSPGTDTQYF	TGTGCCAGCAGTCGCACTAGCCCGGGCACAGATACGCAGTATTTT
TRBJ2-7	once	TRBV7-9	.	CASSSIPYEQYF	TGTGCCAGCAGCTCCATCCCCTACGAGCAGTACTTC
TRBJ1-5	few	TRBV5-5	.	CASSFSGDQPQHF	TGTGCCAGCAGCTTTTCAGGGGATCAGCCCCAGCATTTT
TRBJ2-3	.	TRBV4-2	TRBD2	CASSPRTSGPSTDTQYF	TGTGCCAGCAGCCCCCGGACTAGCGGGCCCAGCACAGATACGCAGTATTTT
TRBJ2-3	.	TRBV9	.	CASSVGGPPTDTQYF	TGTGCCAGCAGCGTAGGGGGCCCCCCCACAGATACGCAGTATTTT
TRBJ2-2	.	TRBV9	.	CASLRGNTGELFF	TGTGCCAGCCTAAGGGGGAACACCGGGGAGCTGTTTTTT
TRBJ1-1	.	TRBV5-1	.	CASSPTVRSTEAFF	TGCGCCAGCAGCCCGACAGTGCGGAGCACTGAAGCTTTCTTT
TRBJ1-6	.	TRBV25-1	.	CASRGGTDNSPLHF	TGTGCCAGCAGGGGGGGGACCGATAATTCACCCCTCCACTTT
TRBJ2-5	.	TRBV6-2/TRBV6-3	TRBD1	CASSYTSPSSRTGEGETQYF	TGTGCCAGCAGTTACACCTCACCGAGCTCGCGGACAGGGGAGGGGGAGACCCAGTACTTC
TRBJ1-1	.	TRBV29-1	TRBD1	CSVNRGPNTEAFF	TGCAGCGTTAACAGGGGGCCGAACACTGAAGCTTTCTTT
TRBJ1-2	.	TRBV5-6	.	CASSPTGTHYGYTF	TGTGCCAGCAGCCCGACCGGGACACACTATGGCTACACCTTC
TRBJ1-1	.	TRBV5-1	TRBD1	CASSRDRNTEAFF	TGCGCCAGCAGTAGGGACAGGAACACTGAAGCTTTCTTT
TRBJ1-4	.	TRBV11-2	TRBD1	CASSLGGTVNEKLFF	TGTGCCAGCAGCTTAGGCGGGACAGTTAATGAAAAACTGTTTTTT
TRBJ2-2	.	TRBV4-1	.	CASSPSGQGGAGELFF	TGCGCCAGCAGCCCATCAGGACAGGGAGGGGCCGGGGAGCTGTTTTTT